The 10 T cell receptor beta chains reported below all come from one sample, sequenced in a study of blood T cells in healthy people across ages. With a J-beta primer mix and a sample-barcoded 5' primer, a second PCR ran about 7 to 11 cycles. MiXCR was run by TCRdb on the 5' RACE reads, yielding one entry per CDR3 protein. The sample has fewer than 2,000,000 distinct CDR3 sequences, about 35% seen once; the top ten hold approximately 10%. Specimen: blood. The receptors here all came from a woman aged 25 to 39 in good health.

The chain couples TRBV20-1 to TRBJ2-3, with 13 positions matching TRBD2. The CDR3 totals 15 residues. The germline V gene has CDR1 DFQATT and CDR2 SNEGSKA (reference sequence). Trimming cost V 6 bases and J 5 bases; bases outside gene matches: 8. CDR3 loop: CSAHTSGRAVDTQYF. As DNA, the CDR3 is TGCAGTGCCCATACTAGCGGGAGGGCCGTAGATACGCAGTATTTT.

The gene calls are TRBV5-1 and TRBJ1-6, with D tentatively TRBD1 (5 bases). CDR3 length: 15 amino acids. Per germline, CDR1 SGHRS and CDR2 YFSETQ. Trimming took off 5 bases at V and 0 bases at J, with 9 bases between the two ends. CDR3 bases: TGCGCCAGCAGTATAGACAGCTCCTATAATTCACCCCTCCACTTT. Its protein is CASSIDSSYNSPLHF.

V gene TRBV7-9 combines with J gene TRBJ1-4; no firm D call. The germline V gene encodes CDR1 SEHNR and CDR2 FQNEAQ (reference sequence). The CDR3 runs to 13 residues. Trimming removed 0 bases at V and 6 bases at J, with 5 bases between. CDR3: CASSLANDEKLFF. The CDR3, as DNA: TGTGCCAGCAGCTTAGCTAATGATGAAAAACTGTTTTTT.

The chain carries TRBV5-1 and TRBJ2-2; a weak D match, TRBD1 (6 bases). The V end lost 7 bases, the J end lost 4 bases, and 14 bases lay between the germline ends. The CDR3 is 14 amino acids. Per germline, CDR1 SGHRS and CDR2 YFSETQ. The CDR3 DNA follows: TGCGCCAGCTCTAAGCTGGACAGCACCGGGGAGCTGTTTTTT. Translating it yields CASSKLDSTGELFF.

The rearrangement links TRBV11-1 to TRBJ2-1; TRBD1 matches 7 bases. The length of the CDR3 is 14 residues. In germline, CDR1 is SGHAT, CDR2 FQDESV (reference sequence). V shed 6 bases, J shed 10 bases, and the junction held 12 bases outside the gene matches. The CDR3 sequence: CASSFGTAYEEQFF. In DNA, the CDR3 is TGTGCCAGCAGTTTCGGGACAGCCTACGAGGAGCAGTTCTTC. Based on the CDR3 plus reference TRBV11-1 and TRBJ2-1, the full variable domain is EAEVAQSPRYKITEKSQAVAFWCDPISGHATLYWYRQILGQGPELLVQFQDESVVDDSQLPKDRFSAERLKGVDSTLKIQPAELGDSAMYLCASSFGTAYEEQFFGPGTRLTVL.

The chain combines TRBV7-3 with TRBJ2-7; 7 bases fit TRBD2. The junction had 12 bases not matched to a gene; V was cut back by 5 bases and J by 2 bases. The CDR3 is 16 amino acids. Germline CDR1 reads SGHTA; CDR2 reads FQGTGA. The CDR3 loop is CASSPTEGRAPYEQYF. As DNA, the CDR3 is TGTGCCAGCAGCCCTACTGAAGGGAGGGCCCCCTACGAGCAGTACTTC. Combining the CDR3 with reference TRBV7-3 and TRBJ2-7 gives the whole variable domain GAGVSQTPSNKVTEKGKYVELRCDPISGHTALYWYRQSLGQGPEFLIYFQGTGAADDSGLPNDRFFAVRPEGSVSTLKIQRTERGDSAVYLCASSPTEGRAPYEQYFGPGTRLTVT.

The V gene is TRBV20-1, the J gene TRBJ1-5, with D perhaps TRBD1 (6 bases). V was pared by 3 bases and J by 0 bases, with 12 bases between. The V gene's germline CDR1 is DFQATT and CDR2 SNEGSKA (reference sequence). The CDR3 is 15 amino acids. CDR3 nucleotides: TGCAGTGCTAGCCGACAGGAGTATAGCAATCAGCCCCAGCATTTT. As protein: CSASRQEYSNQPQHF.

The sample holds many counts of this clonotype. The chain is built from TRBV7-9 and TRBJ2-7; a weak D match, TRBD2 (6 bases). Trimming pared 5 bases from V and 0 bases from J, leaving 8 bases between. The V gene's germline CDR1 is SEHNR and CDR2 FQNEAQ (reference sequence). The CDR3 is 13 amino acids. CDR3 sequence reads: CASSPGGSYEQYF. DNA for the CDR3: TGTGCCAGCAGCCCCGGGGGCTCCTACGAGCAGTACTTC.

There are a few counts of this clonotype. The chain has TRBV24-1 and TRBJ2-1; D may be TRBD2 (7 bases). CDR3 length: 18 amino acids. CDR1 is KGHDR and CDR2 is SFDVKD in the germline V gene. Trimming took off 2 bases at V and 9 bases at J, with 25 bases between the two ends. This CDR3 is CATSDSFGGRGFDSEQFF. For the CDR3, the DNA is TGTGCCACCAGTGATTCTTTCGGGGGGCGAGGTTTTGACAGTGAGCAGTTCTTC.

This clonotype has more than one count but fewer than ten. The rearrangement uses TRBV7-9 and TRBJ2-7, with D possibly matching TRBD1 (6 bases). The V and J ends lost 5 bases and 2 bases respectively, with 19 bases between them. The CDR3 totals 16 residues. Looked up from germline, CDR1 is SEHNR and CDR2 is FQNEAQ (reference sequence). In DNA, the CDR3 is TGTGCCAGCAGCGCCCGGGCCAGGGGTCCTCCCTACGAGCAGTACTTC. It yields the protein CASSARARGPPYEQYF. The entire variable domain, with the rest obtained from reference TRBV7-9 and TRBJ2-7, is as follows: DTGVSQNPRHKITKRGQNVTFRCDPISEHNRLYWYRQTLGQGPEFLTYFQNEAQLEKSRLLSDRFSAERPKGSFSTLEIQRTEQGDSAMYLCASSARARGPPYEQYFGPGTRLTVT.